The 30 T cell receptor beta chains presented below share a single source sample, sequenced in a study of technical replicates of blood from a handful of donors. Assay: immunoSEQ multiplex PCR; the TCRdb copy retains only in-frame clones and omits some. The repertoire holds 84,000 or so clones, with 90% to 95% as singletons. Sample: T cells isolated from PBMCs. These receptors came from a human donor in good health.

The genes are TRBV18 and TRBJ1-1, with unresolved D. This CDR3 is built from 15 residues. The V end lost 3 bases, the J end lost 2 bases, and 13 bases lay between the germline ends. Germline V gives CDR1 KGHSH, CDR2 LQKENI. The CDR3 protein is CASSPYFGGNTEAFF. The CDR3 nucleotides are TGTGCCAGCTCACCCTATTTTGGCGGAAACACTGAAGCTTTCTTT.

The chain links TRBV27 to TRBJ1-5; the match to TRBD1 covers 7 bases. The CDR3 sequence is 15 residues long. The V segment lost 5 bases and the J segment 1 base; nucleotides outside the gene matches: 5. The V gene's germline CDR1 is MNHEY and CDR2 SMNVEV (reference sequence). The CDR3 DNA is TGTGCCAGCAGTGACCGACAGGGAAGCAATCAGCCCCAGCATTTT. Amino acids: CASSDRQGSNQPQHF.

The V gene is TRBV6-1, the J gene TRBJ2-7; TRBD1 agrees at 7 bases. The ends lost 2 bases at V and 1 base at J; junction bases unmatched: 5. CDR1 MNHNS and CDR2 SASEGT come from the germline V gene. The CDR3 covers 15 residues. CDR3 in amino acids: CASSELVTGSYEQYF. CDR3 DNA: TGTGCCAGCAGTGAATTGGTGACAGGGTCCTACGAGCAGTACTTC.

The chain recombines TRBV7-8 with TRBJ2-7, with D possibly being TRBD1 (6 bases). From germline, CDR1 is SGHVS and CDR2 FQNEAQ. The V end was cut by 5 bases, the J end by 3 bases, with 11 bases between. The CDR3 covers 13 residues. The CDR3 loop reads CASSRTTGYEQYF. The CDR3, as DNA: TGTGCCAGCAGCCGTACGACAGGCTACGAGCAGTACTTC.

The chain couples TRBV7-6 to TRBJ2-2, with TRBD2 matching over 7 bases. The germline CDR1 and CDR2 sequences are SGHVS and FNYEAQ. The CDR3 covers 15 residues. V dropped 0 bases and J dropped 7; count of bases not matched to a gene: 5. The CDR3 region is CASSLAGGPGGELFF. The DNA for the CDR3 is TGTGCCAGCAGCTTAGCGGGAGGGCCGGGCGGGGAGCTGTTTTTT.

The chain is built from TRBV21-1 and TRBJ2-2; the table's D call TRBD1 went unverified against the DNA. TRBV21-1 is a pseudogene locus. The CDR3 is 20 amino acids. CDR3: CASSKAYSGTATSNTGELFF. CDR3 sequence (DNA): TGTGCCAGCAGCAAAGCGTACTCCGGGACAGCTACTTCGAACACCGGGGAGCTGTTTTTT.

V gene TRBV30 combines with J gene TRBJ2-1, with 9 bases aligning to TRBD1. The V segment lost 5 bases and the J segment 8 bases; nucleotides outside the gene matches: 4. The CDR3 runs to 12 residues. CDR1 is GTSNPN and CDR2 is SVGIG in the germline V gene (reference sequence). CDR3 sequence reads: CAWRQGVYEQFF. CDR3 DNA sequence: TGTGCCTGGCGACAGGGGGTCTATGAGCAGTTCTTC.

V is TRBV5-4 and J is TRBJ2-7, with D possibly being TRBD1 (6 bases). CDR3 size: 15 residues. Trimming removed 0 bases at V and 9 bases at J, with 19 bases between. Germline assignment: CDR1 SGHNT and CDR2 YYREEE (reference sequence). The CDR3 here is CASSLEMRQEFGQYF. The CDR3 DNA sequence: TGTGCCAGCAGCTTGGAGATGCGACAGGAGTTCGGGCAGTACTTC.

This clone came up once. The chain is built from TRBV5-1 and TRBJ1-2; no clear D. The CDR3 sequence is 13 residues long. Trimming stripped 6 bases from V and 3 bases from J, with 12 bases between. CDR1 SGHRS and CDR2 YFSETQ come from the germline V gene. CDR3 in DNA: TGCGCCAGCACTAATCAGGAACACTATGGCTACACCTTC. Its translation: CASTNQEHYGYTF.

The chain uses TRBV7-6 and TRBJ2-5; 8 bases fit TRBD1. Trimming at V came to 3 bases and at J to 4 bases, leaving 10 bases not matched to a gene. The CDR3 length is 16 residues. Per the germline V gene, CDR1 is SGHVS and CDR2 is FNYEAQ. DNA of the CDR3: TGTGCCAGCAGCTTCACCTCGACAGGGGAGGTAGAGACCCAGTACTTC. Protein product: CASSFTSTGEVETQYF.

This chain links TRBV7-8 with TRBJ1-2; TRBD1 aligns across 11 bases. In germline, CDR1 is SGHVS, CDR2 FQNEAQ. This CDR3 region has 14 residues. With 5 bases clipped from V and 8 bases from J, the junction kept 7 bases outside the gene matches. CDR3 sequence reads: CASSARGQGEGYTF. The CDR3, as DNA: TGTGCCAGCAGCGCCAGGGGACAGGGGGAGGGCTACACCTTC.

CDR3 amino acids: CATLAGGTGELFF. For the CDR3, the DNA is TGTGCCACCCTAGCGGGAGGCACCGGGGAGCTGTTTTTT. This chain links TRBV10-3 with TRBJ2-2; TRBD2 matches 11 bases. The CDR3 sequence is 13 residues long. CDR1 and CDR2 from the germline V gene are ENHRY and SYGVKD. The J segment lost 4 bases and the V segment lost 10 bases, leaving 2 bases of the junction unmatched.

This clone appeared once. The chain is built from TRBV29-1 and TRBJ1-1; D is uncertain. The CDR3 contains 10 residues. CDR1 and CDR2 from the germline V gene are SQVTM and ANQGSEA. The V end was cut by 4 bases, the J end by 6 bases, with 6 bases between. The CDR3 DNA reads TGCAGCGTTGTCGTCGCTGAAGCTTTCTTT. Its translation is CSVVVAEAFF. Full variable domain (outside the CDR3, taken from reference TRBV29-1 and TRBJ1-1): SAVISQKPSRDICQRGTSLTIQCQVDSQVTMMFWYRQQPGQSLTLIATANQGSEATYESGFVIDKFPISRPNLTFSTLTVSNMSPEDSSIYLCSVVVAEAFFGQGTRLTVV.

The chain recombines TRBV7-8 with TRBJ1-5; D gene unclear. Trimming stripped 1 base from V and 6 bases from J, with 13 bases between. Germline CDR1 is SGHVS and CDR2 is FQNEAQ. The CDR3 is made up of 15 amino acids. The CDR3 sequence is CASSLEETGGQPQHF. DNA for the CDR3: TGTGCCAGCAGCTTAGAGGAGACGGGTGGTCAGCCCCAGCATTTT.

The CDR3 region has the DNA TGTGCCACCAGCAGAGACGGGGCTAGCGGTTGGTGGGAGACCCAGTACTTC. Its translation: CATSRDGASGWWETQYF. This sequence joins TRBV15 and TRBJ2-5, with 7 bases that match TRBD2. The CDR3 spans 17 residues. CDR1 is LNHNV and CDR2 is YYDKDF in the germline V gene (reference sequence). J gave up 5 bases and V 0 bases, and 12 bases lay outside the gene matches.

The CDR3: CASSFGRVEDTQYF. In DNA form, the CDR3 reads TGTGCCAGCAGCTTCGGCAGGGTCGAAGATACGCAGTATTTT. The J gene is TRBJ2-3, the V gene TRBV7-2; TRBD1 might be the D (5 bases). V was trimmed by 3 bases and J by 5 bases, leaving 12 bases between them. This CDR3 has 14 residues. Germline V gene lookup returns CDR1 SGHTA and CDR2 FQGNSA.

The CDR3 sequence: CASSLPGPNIQYF. For the CDR3, the DNA is TGTGCCAGCAGCTTACCAGGGCCAAACATTCAGTACTTC. This chain joins TRBV7-9 and TRBJ2-4; a possible D gene is TRBD1 (5 bases). Germline CDR1 is SEHNR and CDR2 is FQNEAQ (reference sequence). V was trimmed by 2 bases and J by 6 bases, leaving 8 bases between them. The CDR3 loop spans 13 amino acids.

This rearrangement joins TRBV4-1 to TRBJ2-7; 13 bases align to TRBD2. In germline, CDR1 is MGHRA, CDR2 YSYEKL. The CDR3 is made up of 18 amino acids. Trimming took 0 bases from V and 2 from J; bases not matched to a gene: 7. Here the CDR3 reads CASSQELLGTSGTYEQYF. CDR3 nucleotides: TGCGCCAGCAGCCAAGAATTGCTTGGGACTAGCGGGACCTACGAGCAGTACTTC.

V usage is TRBV7-2 and J usage is TRBJ2-1, with TRBD2 identical over 9 bases. This CDR3 is built from 16 residues. CDR1 is SGHTA, CDR2 FQGNSA, per germline. V shed 3 bases and J 5 bases; nucleotides not matched to a gene: 8. This chain's CDR3 is CASSLPRGRANNEQFF. The CDR3 DNA is TGTGCCAGCAGCTTGCCTCGCGGGAGGGCCAACAATGAGCAGTTCTTC.

To note about this clone: One junction end disagrees with the germline gene, perhaps due to a read error. V usage is TRBV2 and J usage is TRBJ1-3, with 7 bases lining up with TRBD1. The CDR3 totals 15 residues. Germline V gene lookup returns CDR1 SNHLY and CDR2 FYNNEI. The CDR3 spells CAVTGTASSRNTIYF. CDR3 DNA sequence: TGTGCCGTCACCGGGACAGCTAGCTCTCGAAACACCATATATTTT.

This chain links TRBV5-4 with TRBJ1-2; 7 nucleotides line up with TRBD1. The V segment lost 1 base and the J segment 6 bases; nucleotides outside the gene matches: 6. CDR1 SGHNT and CDR2 YYREEE come from the germline V gene (reference sequence). The CDR3 contains 14 residues. The CDR3 spells CASSLRQGGDGYTF. The CDR3 region has the DNA TGTGCCAGCAGCTTGCGACAGGGCGGGGATGGCTACACCTTC.

The rearrangement uses TRBV11-2 and TRBJ1-1, with TRBD1 matching over 11 bases. Germline loops: CDR1 SGHAT, CDR2 FQNNGV. Losses at the gene ends were 4 bases for V and 9 bases for J; bases not matched to a gene: 13. The CDR3 runs to 16 residues. CDR3 protein: CASSYAGTGGRRKAFF. DNA of the CDR3: TGTGCCAGCAGCTACGCCGGGACAGGGGGGAGGAGGAAAGCTTTCTTT.

The rearrangement uses TRBV6-1 and TRBJ1-1; maybe TRBD1 (5 bases). Germline V CDR1 and CDR2: MNHNS, SASEGT. This CDR3 has 13 amino acids. V lost 2 bases to trimming and J lost 3 bases, with 7 bases between them. The CDR3 coding sequence is TGTGCCAGCAGTGAACGGGGGTACACTGAAGCTTTCTTT. Its protein product is CASSERGYTEAFF.

J is TRBJ1-2 and V is TRBV15; tentatively, D is TRBD1 (6 bases). V shed 0 bases and J shed 0 bases, with 17 bases lying between them. In germline, CDR1 is LNHNV, CDR2 YYDKDF (reference sequence). The CDR3 spans 18 residues. The CDR3, as DNA: TGTGCCACCAGCAGAGATAGGGTCAGGGGAATAGCTAACTATGGCTACACCTTC. Translating it yields CATSRDRVRGIANYGYTF.

The chain couples TRBV27 to TRBJ2-7, with D perhaps matching TRBD1 (6 bases). The CDR3 extends over 13 amino acids. V was clipped by 4 bases and J by 6 bases, with 13 bases between them. In germline, CDR1 is MNHEY, CDR2 SMNVEV (reference sequence). This CDR3 is CASSYRMGAEQYF. CDR3 sequence (DNA): TGTGCCAGCAGTTATAGGATGGGGGCCGAGCAGTACTTC.

This sequence joins TRBV29-1 and TRBJ2-1; 8 positions match TRBD2. In germline, CDR1 is SQVTM, CDR2 ANQGSEA. With V trimmed by 3 bases and J by 6 bases, 4 bases remained unmatched. The CDR3 covers 13 residues. CDR3: CSVDGLAGNEQFF. The CDR3 DNA is TGCAGCGTTGACGGGCTAGCGGGCAATGAGCAGTTCTTC.

The rearrangement uses TRBV7-2 and TRBJ1-2; maybe TRBD1 (5 bases). Trimming removed 5 bases from V and 2 bases from J, with 15 bases in between. The germline V gene has CDR1 SGHTA and CDR2 FQGNSA. This CDR3 has 15 amino acids. CDR3 amino acids: CASSPTGGLNYGYTF. The CDR3 DNA is TGTGCCAGCAGCCCCACGGGGGGGTTGAACTATGGCTACACCTTC.

The genes are TRBV6-1 and TRBJ2-6; D might be TRBD1 (6 bases). This CDR3 has 15 residues. The V gene's germline CDR1 is MNHNS and CDR2 SASEGT. The ends were cut back, 1 base at V and 4 bases at J, with 8 bases in the middle. CDR3 protein: CASSEVGAGANVLTF. The CDR3 region has the DNA TGTGCCAGCAGTGAAGTGGGGGCCGGGGCCAACGTCCTGACTTTC.

This chain uses TRBV11-2 with TRBJ1-1, with 8 bases that match TRBD1. V gave up 5 bases and J gave up 11 bases; unmatched junction bases: 19. Germline V CDR1 and CDR2: SGHAT, FQNNGV. This CDR3 is built from 16 residues. The CDR3, as DNA: TGTGCCAGCAGCCCCCTCGGGGACAGGCAAAGAAATGGGGCTTTCTTT. Translating it yields CASSPLGDRQRNGAFF. Based on the CDR3 plus reference TRBV11-2 and TRBJ1-1, the full variable domain is EAGVAQSPRYKIIEKRQSVAFWCNPISGHATLYWYQQILGQGPKLLIQFQNNGVVDDSQLPKDRFSAERLKGVDSTLKIQPAKLEDSAVYLCASSPLGDRQRNGAFFGQGTRLTVV.

CDR3 residues: CASSTQMGVGDFRDNEQFF. Here the CDR3 DNA reads TGTGCCAGCAGCACCCAGATGGGGGTCGGGGACTTTCGGGACAATGAGCAGTTCTTC. The rearrangement uses TRBV9 and TRBJ2-1; D is perhaps TRBD2 (6 bases). Germline V CDR1 and CDR2: SGDLS, YYNGEE. CDR3 size: 19 residues. V was trimmed by 4 bases and J by 5 bases, leaving 28 bases between them.